Below are 10 T cell receptor beta chains sequenced from a single sample in a study of CD8 T cells in ankylosing spondylitis. Each CDR3 protein gets one entry after TCRdb re-called the 5' RACE reads with MiXCR. The table has 650,000 to 800,000 distinct CDR3 sequences, around 19% seen once. General study points: A motif of eight highly homologous TCR beta variants was seen as apparently characteristic of ankylosing spondylitis blood.

These receptors are not linked to any known antigen. The specimen was blood, either unsorted or a sorted T cell fraction (not recorded which). The receptors derive from a male donor with ankylosing spondylitis.

The chain uses TRBV20-1 and TRBJ2-5; 8 nucleotides agree with TRBD2. The germline CDR1 and CDR2 sequences are DFQATT and SNEGSKA (reference sequence). The length of the CDR3 is 17 residues. Trimming cost V 7 bases and J 7 bases; bases outside gene matches: 23. CDR3 sequence (DNA): TGCAGTGTTAAGGCGCTAGCGGGTAGGGGGGGCGAAGGGACCCAGTACTTC. This sequence encodes CSVKALAGRGGEGTQYF.

This clonotype was counted between two and nine times. The V gene is TRBV4-2, the J gene TRBJ2-7; 10 bases match TRBD2. Germline V lookup: CDR1 LGHNA, CDR2 YNFKEQ. V lost 1 base and J lost 2; bases outside the gene matches: 5. The CDR3 length is 16 residues. The CDR3 loop is CASSQVGTSETYEQYF. The CDR3 coding sequence is TGTGCCAGCAGCCAAGTTGGGACTAGCGAGACCTACGAGCAGTACTTC.

This clonotype has only a few counts. This chain connects TRBV25-1 to TRBJ2-2, with no clear D. The CDR3 covers 15 residues. CDR1 and CDR2 from the germline V gene are MGHDK and SYGVNS. V gave up 3 bases and J gave up 4 bases, with 12 bases separating them. The CDR3 loop is CASSEVSAVTGELFF. The CDR3 DNA reads TGTGCCAGCAGTGAGGTATCAGCCGTCACCGGGGAGCTGTTTTTT.

V and J are TRBV27 and TRBJ2-3; 11 bases agree with TRBD2. The germline V gene has CDR1 MNHEY and CDR2 SMNVEV (reference sequence). V dropped 0 bases and J dropped 4; count of bases not matched to a gene: 12. The CDR3 spans 19 residues. In nucleotides, the CDR3 is TGTGCCAGCAGTTTATCGGGGCGGGGACTAGCGGATTTCGCAGATACGCAGTATTTT. This translates into CASSLSGRGLADFADTQYF.

The J gene is TRBJ1-4, the V gene TRBV3-1; TRBD1 aligns across 8 bases. The CDR3 contains 15 residues. Per germline, CDR1 LGHDT and CDR2 YNNKEL (reference sequence). Germline trimming cut 1 base from V and 7 bases from J; bases unmatched to any gene: 5. The CDR3 spells CASSQGQGKPEKLFF. CDR3 nucleotide sequence: TGTGCCAGCAGCCAAGGACAGGGGAAGCCTGAAAAACTGTTTTTT.

This clonotype has just a few counts. The V and J genes are TRBV7-6 and TRBJ2-3; no firm D call. Germline V gene lookup returns CDR1 SGHVS and CDR2 FNYEAQ. The length of the CDR3 is 13 residues. The V end was cut by 5 bases, the J end by 2 bases, with 8 bases between. CDR3 region: CASSPQLTDTQYF. CDR3 bases: TGTGCCAGCAGCCCGCAACTCACAGATACGCAGTATTTT.

In nucleotides, the CDR3 is TGTGCCAGCAGCGTCTCAGGGGGTTCCCCCGGGGAGCTGTTTTTT. Translating gives CASSVSGGSPGELFF. The chain carries TRBV9 and TRBJ2-2, with TRBD1 matching 7 bases. The V gene's germline CDR1 is SGDLS and CDR2 YYNGEE. This CDR3 region has 15 residues. Germline trimming cut 2 bases from V and 6 bases from J; bases unmatched to any gene: 7. Full variable domain (rest looked up from reference TRBV9 and TRBJ2-2): DSGVTQTPKHLITATGQRVTLRCSPRSGDLSVYWYQQSLDQGLQFLIQYYNGEERAKGNILERFSAQQFPDLHSELNLSSLELGDSALYFCASSVSGGSPGELFFGEGSRLTVL.

This rearrangement joins TRBV7-2 to TRBJ2-5; 9 bases are a match to TRBD1. This CDR3 comprises 15 residues. The germline V gene has CDR1 SGHTA and CDR2 FQGNSA. V gave up 4 bases and J gave up 5 bases; unmatched junction bases: 8. CDR3 nucleotide sequence: TGTGCCAGCAGCTCCAATACAGGGGGCCAGGAGACCCAGTACTTC. Encoded protein: CASSSNTGGQETQYF. The full variable domain, with the rest looked up from reference TRBV7-2 and TRBJ2-5, is GAGVSQSPSNKVTEKGKDVELRCDPISGHTALYWYRQSLGQGLEFLIYFQGNSAPDKSGLPSDRFSAERTGGSVSTLTIQRTQQEDSAVYLCASSSNTGGQETQYFGPGTRLLVL.

The chain joins TRBV7-9 to TRBJ1-1; D not resolved. V was cut by 0 bases and J by 6 bases, with 8 bases left in between. The CDR3 contains 13 residues. Germline V gene sequence: CDR1 SEHNR, CDR2 FQNEAQ (reference sequence). CDR3 nucleotides: TGTGCCAGCAGCTTAGCTGGGGTGGCTGAAGCTTTCTTT. It specifies CASSLAGVAEAFF.

The rearrangement joins TRBV6-5 to TRBJ1-1; tentatively, D is TRBD1 (5 bases). The CDR3 loop spans 12 amino acids. In germline, CDR1 is MNHEY, CDR2 SVGAGI. V lost 2 bases and J lost 7, with 8 bases in between. The CDR3 protein is CASSYRGGEAFF. The CDR3 DNA follows: TGTGCCAGCAGTTACCGGGGGGGTGAAGCTTTCTTT.